The rows below give T cell receptor beta chains drawn from one sample of a study of T cell clusters in autoimmune cytopenias. Following a re-call of the multiplex PCR reads, TCRdb has one entry per CDR3 protein and lacks DNA. The ten top clones account for around a tenth, within a sample of 6,900 or so distinct CDR3 sequences. The data were also submitted as part of a second study, on T cell repertoires in aging, cancer and after chemotherapy.

The sequencing input was peripheral blood. The receptor set was obtained from a human donor in good health. The CDR3 runs from the conserved cysteine through the conserved F or W. The order of the fields is J gene, clone size, V gene, CDR3 protein. For some rows the clone size is stated as once, few or many, or as a class when expanded; others skip it.

TRBJ1-4	.	TRBV18	CASSPEFMGKLFF
TRBJ2-7	medium-sized	TRBV29-1	CSVETGFAEQYF
TRBJ2-2	.	TRBV5-1	CASSLVRAGTGVTNTGELFF
TRBJ1-1	.	TRBV5-4	CASSRDGGMNTEAFF
TRBJ2-5	.	TRBV6-5	CASNPRTTKETQYF
TRBJ2-3	.	TRBV6-4	CAMPGHRDSRFTDTQYF
TRBJ2-5	medium-sized	TRBV12-3/TRBV12-4	CASSSGRRETQYF
TRBJ2-1	medium-sized	TRBV5-5	CASSSTGGWQFF
TRBJ2-6	medium-sized	TRBV19	CATRDLTGQGAPGANVLTF
TRBJ2-5	.	TRBV6-6	CASSYPGTGSGETQYF
TRBJ2-2	.	TRBV7-6	CASSVSRSGELFF
TRBJ2-7	medium-sized	TRBV6-1	CASRWTGSYEQYF
TRBJ2-7	medium-sized	TRBV5-4	CASNDGYEQYF
TRBJ1-5	.	TRBV12-3/TRBV12-4	CASSLRPYQPQHF
TRBJ2-1	medium-sized	TRBV30	CAWQITGTYNEQFF
TRBJ1-2	medium-sized	TRBV6-5	CASSHGGDGYTF
TRBJ2-3	medium-sized	TRBV6-1	CASTGLAGGVDTQYF
TRBJ2-3	medium-sized	TRBV6-4	CASSRSSGDTDTQYF
TRBJ2-7	.	TRBV12-3/TRBV12-4	CASSSGLREQYF
TRBJ2-3	.	TRBV5-6	CASSLATDTQYF
TRBJ2-3	large	TRBV29-1	CSVERGLAGTDTQYF
TRBJ2-7	.	TRBV6-1	CASSSTGGYEQYF
TRBJ2-4	medium-sized	TRBV5-5	CASSLPPSGGNIQYF
TRBJ2-7	.	TRBV5-6	CASSPTGGRYTYEQYF
TRBJ1-1	.	TRBV5-5	CASSGQTEAFF
TRBJ2-1	medium-sized	TRBV6-6	CASSYLGQGRVVEQFF
TRBJ2-7	.	TRBV20-1	CSAILTEPYEQYF
TRBJ2-3	medium-sized	TRBV15	CATSSTRTPTDTQYF
TRBJ2-2	medium-sized	TRBV12-3/TRBV12-4	CASSQGQGSTGELFF
TRBJ1-2	medium-sized	TRBV29-1	CSVEEGGNYGYTF
TRBJ2-1	medium-sized	TRBV30	CAWSGTSGGDEQFF
TRBJ1-2	medium-sized	TRBV29-1	CSVETEGAVSGYTF
TRBJ2-3	.	TRBV12-3/TRBV12-4	CASMVSSGRDTQYF
TRBJ2-2	.	TRBV7-3	CASSPPSPGELFF
TRBJ2-1	medium-sized	TRBV19	CASRSGQGAYNEQFF
TRBJ2-3	medium-sized	TRBV6-1	CAMHAGVSTDTQYF
TRBJ2-3	.	TRBV30	CAWNRVPRGTDTQYF
TRBJ1-2	.	TRBV5-1	CASSPGQGAAQQYYGYTF
TRBJ2-1	.	TRBV12-3/TRBV12-4	CASSHIGGSYNEQFF
TRBJ2-3	medium-sized	TRBV6-5	CASSYGRSFTDTQYF
TRBJ2-7	.	TRBV18	CASSPPAGTPYEQYF
TRBJ1-4	.	TRBV5-6	CASSGTVNEKLFF